These T cell receptor beta chains were read from a single sample in a study of blood T cell repertoires in COVID-19. TCRdb keeps only in-frame clones here, not all; method: immunoSEQ multiplex PCR. The sample holds over 200,000 clones, more than 85% seen once. Sequencing input: peripheral blood. The receptors come from a middle-aged man with active or convalescent COVID-19. The CDR3 runs from the conserved cysteine through the conserved F or W.

>TRBV5-1|TRBJ2-1
CASSLSLVDEQFF
>TRBV5-1|TRBJ1-2
CASSPAGENGYTF
>TRBV3-1/TRBV3-2|TRBJ2-1
CASSQESSVSYNEQFF
>TRBV4-2|TRBJ1-1
CASSLDRAPNTEAFF
>TRBV28|TRBJ2-7
CASSLTRGAYEQYF
>TRBV5-1|TRBJ2-7
CASSVTASYEQYF
>TRBV7-3|TRBJ2-1
CASSLSAANEQFF
>TRBV11-2|TRBJ2-4
CASSPRGAGLAKNIQYF
>TRBV3-1/TRBV3-2|TRBJ1-1
CASSQGAGPNTEAFF
>TRBV24-1|TRBJ1-5
CACGTGVSNQPQHF
>TRBV5-1|TRBJ2-1
CASSGSSYNEQFF
>TRBV27|TRBJ1-5
CASSLQGASNQPQHF
>TRBV28|TRBJ2-6
CASSRGGFGSGANVLTF
>TRBV9|TRBJ2-3
CASSKAVSSTDTQYF
>TRBV29-1|TRBJ1-1
CSVEGSQMNTEAFF
>TRBV29-1|TRBJ2-1
CSVEAKASGGQSSYNEQFF
>TRBV6-5|TRBJ1-1
CASRADRETEAFF
>TRBV10-1|TRBJ1-6
CARIPERGPSSPLHF
>TRBV30|TRBJ2-1
CAWQTSGSSYNEQFF
>TRBV30|TRBJ1-5
CACQDRDRGMIQPQHF
>TRBV5-1|TRBJ2-7
CASSPGPSYEQYF
>TRBV7-9|TRBJ2-1
CASSRSGESFYNEQFF
>TRBV18|TRBJ2-7
CASSPRVGSTGEQYF
>TRBV11-2|TRBJ2-7
CASSLDRGRSYEQYF
>TRBV18|TRBJ2-7
CASSPGVAYYEQYF
>TRBV12-3/TRBV12-4|TRBJ1-2
CASSTGGQDGYTF
>TRBV5-1|TRBJ2-3
CASSSDRVSDTQYF
>TRBV11-3|TRBJ2-1
CASSLRGTSGSNEQFF
>TRBV6-5|TRBJ1-1
CASTWSMNTEAFF
>TRBV5-4|TRBJ1-2
CASSRGQGRGYTF
>TRBV2|TRBJ1-1
CASSRTGALNTEAFF
>TRBV30|TRBJ2-3
CAWLLAGVTYTQYF
>TRBV30|TRBJ2-3
CAWSVHGGARDTQYF
>TRBV10-3|TRBJ2-7
CAISGTPSYEQYF
>TRBV6-6|TRBJ2-7
CASRTQTGSYEQYF
>TRBV28|TRBJ1-4
CASSQNEKLFF
>TRBV9|TRBJ1-4
CASSVGTGTTNEKLFF
>TRBV11-2|TRBJ1-1
CASSWDSMNTEAFF
>TRBV5-1|TRBJ2-5
CASSLVPGYQETQYF
>TRBV19|TRBJ1-3
CASSIWGPGNTIYF
>TRBV27|TRBJ1-1
CASSFSGTGLTEAFF
>TRBV27|TRBJ1-1
CASSSDLSGTEAFF
>TRBV9|TRBJ1-2
CASSPPSGQGANYGYTF
>TRBV12-3/TRBV12-4|TRBJ1-2
CATRQVLTYGYTF
>TRBV25-1|TRBJ1-1
CASSEGGSGITEAFF